This TCR beta chain was sequenced in a study of cytotoxic CD8 clonotypes in ibrutinib-treated CLL. Study details: The study included roughly 10 relapsed/refractory and around 16 treatment-naive patients; 17 had IGHV unmutated disease.

The CDR3 has 15 residues. Germline loops: CDR1 SGHKS, CDR2 YYEKEE (reference sequence). With 4 bases removed from V and 3 bases from J, the gap between germline ends came to 14 bases. A 1 in 200,000 to 1 in 1 million T cell depth was the sequencing target. The table came from immunoSEQ multiplex PCR; TCRdb's copy has only in-frame clones and leaves some out. The table lists about 140,000 clones, more than 70% of them singletons. A word on this clone: Its antigen is currently unknown.

Findings and caveats of the study: Starting clonality was above that of age-matched healthy donors and tracked circulating CD8+ T-cell counts.

The receptor was isolated from a human donor with chronic lymphocytic leukemia. Sequencing was performed on PBMCs, taken after 36 months of ibrutinib treatment. This chain connects TRBV5-5 to TRBJ1-5; D gene ambiguous. CDR3 loop: CASSREGGYNQPQHF. The CDR3 DNA sequence: TGTGCCAGCAGCCGAGAGGGAGGTTACAATCAGCCCCAGCATTTT.